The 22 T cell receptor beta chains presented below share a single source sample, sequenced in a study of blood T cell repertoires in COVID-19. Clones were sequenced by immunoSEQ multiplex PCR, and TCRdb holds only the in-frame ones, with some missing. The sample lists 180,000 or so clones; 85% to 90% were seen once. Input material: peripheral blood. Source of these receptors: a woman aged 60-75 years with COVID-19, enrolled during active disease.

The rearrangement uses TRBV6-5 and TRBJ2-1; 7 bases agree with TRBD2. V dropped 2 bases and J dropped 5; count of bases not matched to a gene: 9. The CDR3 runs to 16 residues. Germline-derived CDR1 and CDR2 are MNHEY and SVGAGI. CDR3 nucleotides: TGTGCCAGCAGTTACAGTTTCGCGGGAGCTGACAATGAGCAGTTCTTC. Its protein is CASSYSFAGADNEQFF.

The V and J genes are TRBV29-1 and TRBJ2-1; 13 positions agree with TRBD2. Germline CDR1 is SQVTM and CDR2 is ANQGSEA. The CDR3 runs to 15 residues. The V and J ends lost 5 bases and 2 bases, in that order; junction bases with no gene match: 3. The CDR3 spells CSVKGTSGTYNEQFF. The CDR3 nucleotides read TGCAGCGTTAAAGGGACTAGCGGGACCTACAATGAGCAGTTCTTC.

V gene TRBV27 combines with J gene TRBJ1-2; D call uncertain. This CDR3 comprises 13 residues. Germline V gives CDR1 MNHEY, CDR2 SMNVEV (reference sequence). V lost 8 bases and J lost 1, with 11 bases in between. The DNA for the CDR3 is TGTGCCAGCCCCTCTCTAATTAACTATGGCTACACCTTC. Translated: CASPSLINYGYTF.

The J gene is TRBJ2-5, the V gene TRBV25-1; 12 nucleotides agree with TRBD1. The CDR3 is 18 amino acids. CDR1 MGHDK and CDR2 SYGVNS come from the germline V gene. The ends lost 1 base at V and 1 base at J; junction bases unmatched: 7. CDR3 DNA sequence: TGTGCCAGCAGTGAATCCTCCGGGACAGGGGGCCCCCAAGAGACCCAGTACTTC. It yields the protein CASSESSGTGGPQETQYF. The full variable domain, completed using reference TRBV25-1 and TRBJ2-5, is EADIYQTPRYLVIGTGKKITLECSQTMGHDKMYWYQQDPGMELHLIHYSYGVNSTEKGDLSSESTVSRIRTEHFPLTLESARPSHTSQYLCASSESSGTGGPQETQYFGPGTRLLVL.

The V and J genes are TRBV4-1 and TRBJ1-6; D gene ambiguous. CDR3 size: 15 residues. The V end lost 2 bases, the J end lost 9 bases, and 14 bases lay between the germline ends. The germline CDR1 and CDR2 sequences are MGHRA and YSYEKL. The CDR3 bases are TGCGCCAGCAGCCAAAACTGGGCCGATGGTTCACCCCTCCACTTT. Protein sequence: CASSQNWADGSPLHF.

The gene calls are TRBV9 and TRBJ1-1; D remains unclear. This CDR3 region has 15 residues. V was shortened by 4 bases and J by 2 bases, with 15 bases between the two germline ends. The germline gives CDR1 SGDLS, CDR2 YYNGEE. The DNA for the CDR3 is TGTGCCAGCAGCTTCGGGGAGGGCAGAAACACTGAAGCTTTCTTT. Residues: CASSFGEGRNTEAFF.

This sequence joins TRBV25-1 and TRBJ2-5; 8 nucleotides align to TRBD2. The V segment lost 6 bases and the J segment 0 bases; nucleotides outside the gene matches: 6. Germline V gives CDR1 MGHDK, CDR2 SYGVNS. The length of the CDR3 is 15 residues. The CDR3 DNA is TGTGCCAGCAGCTTTACGGGAGGGTACCAAGAGACCCAGTACTTC. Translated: CASSFTGGYQETQYF.

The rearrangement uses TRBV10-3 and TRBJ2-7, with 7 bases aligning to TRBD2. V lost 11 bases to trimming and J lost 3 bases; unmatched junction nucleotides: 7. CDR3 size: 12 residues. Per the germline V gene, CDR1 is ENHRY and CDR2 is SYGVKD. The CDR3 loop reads CASGLVGYEQYF. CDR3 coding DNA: TGTGCCTCCGGACTAGTAGGCTACGAGCAGTACTTC.

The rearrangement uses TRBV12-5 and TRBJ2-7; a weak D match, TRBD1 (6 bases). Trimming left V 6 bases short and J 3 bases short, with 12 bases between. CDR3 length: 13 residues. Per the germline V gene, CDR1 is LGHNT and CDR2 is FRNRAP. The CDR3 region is CASGHGQNYEQYF. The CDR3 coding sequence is TGTGCTAGTGGACACGGACAGAACTACGAGCAGTACTTC.

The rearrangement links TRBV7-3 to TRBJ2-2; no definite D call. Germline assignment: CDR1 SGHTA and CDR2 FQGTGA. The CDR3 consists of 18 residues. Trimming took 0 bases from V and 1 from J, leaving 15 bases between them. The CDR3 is CASSLTATSYKNTGELFF. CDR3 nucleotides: TGTGCCAGCAGCTTAACCGCGACTTCTTATAAGAACACCGGGGAGCTGTTTTTT.

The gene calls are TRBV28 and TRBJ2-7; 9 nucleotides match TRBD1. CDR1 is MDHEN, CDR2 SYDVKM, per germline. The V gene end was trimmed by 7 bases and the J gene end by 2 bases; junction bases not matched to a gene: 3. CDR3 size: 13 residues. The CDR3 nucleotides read TGTGCCAGCACGGGACAGGGAGCCTACGAGCAGTACTTC. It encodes CASTGQGAYEQYF. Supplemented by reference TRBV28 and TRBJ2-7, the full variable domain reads DVKVTQSSRYLVKRTGEKVFLECVQDMDHENMFWYRQDPGLGLRLIYFSYDVKMKEKGDIPEGYSVSREKKERFSLILESASTNQTSMYLCASTGQGAYEQYFGPGTRLTVT.

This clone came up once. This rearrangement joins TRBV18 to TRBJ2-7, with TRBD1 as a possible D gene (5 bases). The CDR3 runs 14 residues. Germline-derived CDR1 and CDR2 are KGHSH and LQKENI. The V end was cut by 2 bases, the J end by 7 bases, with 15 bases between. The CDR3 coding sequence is TGTGCCAGCTCACCATCCCAGGGTCTAGGGGAGCAGTACTTC. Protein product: CASSPSQGLGEQYF.

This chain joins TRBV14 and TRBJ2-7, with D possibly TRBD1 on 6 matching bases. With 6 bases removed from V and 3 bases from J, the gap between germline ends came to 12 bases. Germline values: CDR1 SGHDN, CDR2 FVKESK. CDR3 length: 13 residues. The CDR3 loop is CASSKLRGYEQYF. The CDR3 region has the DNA TGTGCCAGCAGTAAACTCAGGGGCTACGAGCAGTACTTC.

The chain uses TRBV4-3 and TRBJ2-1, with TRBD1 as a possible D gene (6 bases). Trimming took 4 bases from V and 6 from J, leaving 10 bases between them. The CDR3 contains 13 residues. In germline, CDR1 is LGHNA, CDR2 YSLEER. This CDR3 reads CASSLGGINEQFF. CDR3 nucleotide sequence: TGCGCCAGCAGCCTTGGGGGCATCAATGAGCAGTTCTTC.

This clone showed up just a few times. CDR3 loop: CASSMTWGRAGYEQYF. DNA of the CDR3: TGTGCCAGTAGTATGACTTGGGGCAGGGCGGGGTACGAGCAGTACTTC. This chain joins TRBV19 and TRBJ2-7; D is possibly TRBD2 (6 bases). Trimming removed 3 bases from V and 4 bases from J, with 19 bases in between. The germline V gene encodes CDR1 LNHDA and CDR2 SQIVND (reference sequence). This CDR3 is 16 amino acids long. Full variable domain (rest looked up from reference TRBV19 and TRBJ2-7): DGGITQSPKYLFRKEGQNVTLSCEQNLNHDAMYWYRQDPGQGLRLIYYSQIVNDFQKGDIAEGYSVSREKKESFPLTVTSAQKNPTAFYLCASSMTWGRAGYEQYFGPGTRLTVT.

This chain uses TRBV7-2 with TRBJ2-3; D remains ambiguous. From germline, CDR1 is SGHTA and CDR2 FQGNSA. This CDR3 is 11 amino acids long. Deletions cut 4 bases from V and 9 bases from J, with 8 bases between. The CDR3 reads CASSSVGTQYF. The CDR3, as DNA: TGTGCCAGCAGCTCAGTCGGGACGCAGTATTTT.

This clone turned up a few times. The CDR3 sequence: CASNLRDRGIYGYTF. In nucleotides, the CDR3 is TGTGCCAGCAACCTCCGGGACAGGGGAATCTATGGCTACACCTTC. The chain carries TRBV7-2 and TRBJ1-2; TRBD1 agrees at 10 bases. V trimming: 7 bases; J trimming: 4 bases; junction bases outside the gene matches: 9. Germline values: CDR1 SGHTA, CDR2 FQGNSA. This CDR3 spans 15 amino acids.

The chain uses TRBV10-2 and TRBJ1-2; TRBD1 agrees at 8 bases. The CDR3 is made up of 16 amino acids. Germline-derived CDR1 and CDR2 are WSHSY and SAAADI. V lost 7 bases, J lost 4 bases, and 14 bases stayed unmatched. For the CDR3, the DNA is TGCGCCAGCAACCGACAGGGGAGTACAGTCGGCTATGGCTACACCTTC. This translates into CASNRQGSTVGYGYTF.

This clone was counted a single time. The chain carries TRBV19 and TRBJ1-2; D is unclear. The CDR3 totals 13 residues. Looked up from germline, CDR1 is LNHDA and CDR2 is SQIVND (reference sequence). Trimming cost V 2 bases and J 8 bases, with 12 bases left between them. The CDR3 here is CASSITGVGGYTF. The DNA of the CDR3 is TGTGCCAGTAGTATAACCGGGGTGGGCGGCTACACCTTC.

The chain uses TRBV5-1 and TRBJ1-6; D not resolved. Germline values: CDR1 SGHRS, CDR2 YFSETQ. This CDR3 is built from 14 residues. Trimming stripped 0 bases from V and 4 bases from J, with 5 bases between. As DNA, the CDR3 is TGCGCCAGCAGCTTGGCGCAGTATAATTCACCCCTCCACTTT. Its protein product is CASSLAQYNSPLHF.

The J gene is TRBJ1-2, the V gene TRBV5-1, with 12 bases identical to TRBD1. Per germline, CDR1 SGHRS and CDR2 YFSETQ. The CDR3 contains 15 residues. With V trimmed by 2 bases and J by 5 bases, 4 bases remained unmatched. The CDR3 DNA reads TGCGCCAGCAGCTTAGGGACAGGGGGCTTGTATGGCTACACCTTC. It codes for CASSLGTGGLYGYTF. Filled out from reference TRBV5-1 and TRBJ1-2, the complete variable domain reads KAGVTQTPRYLIKTRGQQVTLSCSPISGHRSVSWYQQTPGQGLQFLFEYFSETQRNKGNFPGRFSGRQFSNSRSEMNVSTLELGDSALYLCASSLGTGGLYGYTFGSGTRLTVV.

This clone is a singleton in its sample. The CDR3 sequence: CASSPGFFTDTQYF. The CDR3 region has the DNA TGTGCCAGCAGTCCAGGGTTTTTCACAGATACGCAGTATTTT. The chain carries TRBV5-5 and TRBJ2-3; D is possibly TRBD1 (5 bases). The CDR3 has 14 amino acids. V lost 5 bases and J 2 bases, leaving 12 bases between the germline ends. Germline-derived CDR1 and CDR2 are SGHKS and YYEKEE (reference sequence).